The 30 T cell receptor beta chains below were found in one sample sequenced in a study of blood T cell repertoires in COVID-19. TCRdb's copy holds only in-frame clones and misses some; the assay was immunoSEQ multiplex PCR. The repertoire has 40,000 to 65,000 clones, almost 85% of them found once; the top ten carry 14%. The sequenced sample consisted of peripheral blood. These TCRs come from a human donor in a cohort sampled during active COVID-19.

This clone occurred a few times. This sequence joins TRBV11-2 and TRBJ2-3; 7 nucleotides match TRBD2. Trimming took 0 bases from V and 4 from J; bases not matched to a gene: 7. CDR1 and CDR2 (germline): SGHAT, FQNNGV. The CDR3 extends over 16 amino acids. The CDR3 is CASSLDRAGEADTQYF. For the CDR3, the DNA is TGTGCCAGCAGCTTAGATAGGGCGGGGGAGGCAGATACGCAGTATTTT.

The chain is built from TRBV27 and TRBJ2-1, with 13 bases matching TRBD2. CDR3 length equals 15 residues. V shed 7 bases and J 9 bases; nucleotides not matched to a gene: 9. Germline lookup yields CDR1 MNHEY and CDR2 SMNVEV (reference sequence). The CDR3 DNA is TGTGCCAGCAAATTCGGACTAGCGGGAGTAACTGAGCAGTTCTTC. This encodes CASKFGLAGVTEQFF.

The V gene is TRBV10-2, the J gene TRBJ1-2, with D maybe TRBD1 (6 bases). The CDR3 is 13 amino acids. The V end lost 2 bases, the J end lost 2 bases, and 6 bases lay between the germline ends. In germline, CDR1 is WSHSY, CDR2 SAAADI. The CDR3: CASSETGNYGYTF. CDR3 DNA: TGCGCCAGCAGTGAGACAGGGAACTATGGCTACACCTTC.

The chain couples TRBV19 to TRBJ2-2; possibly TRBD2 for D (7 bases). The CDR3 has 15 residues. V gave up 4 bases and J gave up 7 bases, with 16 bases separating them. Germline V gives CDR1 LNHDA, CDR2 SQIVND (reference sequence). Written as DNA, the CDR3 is TGTGCCAGTAGTACCACTGGGGGGGCCGACGGGGAGCTGTTTTTT. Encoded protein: CASSTTGGADGELFF.

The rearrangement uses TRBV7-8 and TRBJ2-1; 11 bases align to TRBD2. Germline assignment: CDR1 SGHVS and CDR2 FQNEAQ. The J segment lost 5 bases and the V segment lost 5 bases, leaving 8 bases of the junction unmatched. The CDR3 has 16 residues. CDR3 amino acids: CASSGLAGGRNNEQFF. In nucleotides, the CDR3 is TGTGCCAGCAGCGGTCTAGCGGGGGGCCGAAACAATGAGCAGTTCTTC.

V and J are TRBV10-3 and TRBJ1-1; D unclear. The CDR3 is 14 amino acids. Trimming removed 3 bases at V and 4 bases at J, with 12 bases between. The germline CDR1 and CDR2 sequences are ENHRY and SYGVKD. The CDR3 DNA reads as TGTGCCATCAGTGACGTCAGAAGATCCACTGAAGCTTTCTTT. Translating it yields CAISDVRRSTEAFF.

The CDR3 nucleotides are TGCGCCAGCAGCCAAGAAGTAGCTCTCGGCTATGGCTACACCTTC. Its translation: CASSQEVALGYGYTF. The chain links TRBV4-1 to TRBJ1-2; D not resolved. Trimming left V 0 bases short and J 4 bases short, with 12 bases between. CDR1 MGHRA and CDR2 YSYEKL come from the germline V gene. The CDR3 runs 15 residues.

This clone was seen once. In DNA, the CDR3 is TGTGCCAGCATTGGGGGCTCGGGAGCTTTCTTT. Protein product: CASIGGSGAFF. The genes are TRBV25-1 and TRBJ1-1; TRBD1 might be the D (6 bases). The CDR3 is made up of 11 amino acids. Trimming took off 7 bases at V and 10 bases at J, with 13 bases between the two ends. The germline V gene has CDR1 MGHDK and CDR2 SYGVNS.

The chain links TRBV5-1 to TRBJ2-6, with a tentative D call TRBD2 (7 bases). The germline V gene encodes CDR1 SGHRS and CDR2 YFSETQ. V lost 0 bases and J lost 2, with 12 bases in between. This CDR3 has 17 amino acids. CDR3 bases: TGCGCCAGCAGCTTGGCGGCGGGGGCAGCTGGGGCCAACGTCCTGACTTTC. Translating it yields CASSLAAGAAGANVLTF.

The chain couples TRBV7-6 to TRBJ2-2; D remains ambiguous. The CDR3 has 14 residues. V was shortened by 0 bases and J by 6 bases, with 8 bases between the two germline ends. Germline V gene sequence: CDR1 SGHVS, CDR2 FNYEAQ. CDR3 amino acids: CASSLALGSGELFF. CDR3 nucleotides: TGTGCCAGCAGCTTAGCGCTCGGGTCCGGGGAGCTGTTTTTT.

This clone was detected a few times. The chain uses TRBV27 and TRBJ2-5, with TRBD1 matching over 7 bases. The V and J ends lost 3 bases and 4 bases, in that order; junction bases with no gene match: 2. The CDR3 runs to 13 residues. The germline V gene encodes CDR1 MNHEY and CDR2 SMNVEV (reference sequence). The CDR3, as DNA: TGTGCCAGCAGTTTGAACAGGGGAGAGACCCAGTACTTC. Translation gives CASSLNRGETQYF.

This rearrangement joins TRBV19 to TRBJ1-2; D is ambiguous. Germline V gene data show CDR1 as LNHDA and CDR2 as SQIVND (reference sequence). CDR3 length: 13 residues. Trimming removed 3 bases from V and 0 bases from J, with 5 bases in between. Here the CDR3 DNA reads TGTGCCAGTAGTATGGCAGCTAACTATGGCTACACCTTC. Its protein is CASSMAANYGYTF.

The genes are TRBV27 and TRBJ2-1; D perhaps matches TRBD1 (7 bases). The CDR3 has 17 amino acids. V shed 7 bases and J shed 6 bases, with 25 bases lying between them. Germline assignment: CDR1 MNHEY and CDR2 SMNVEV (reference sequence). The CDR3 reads CASTQGGRQGPGNEQFF. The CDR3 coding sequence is TGTGCCAGCACCCAAGGGGGGCGACAGGGACCGGGCAATGAGCAGTTCTTC.

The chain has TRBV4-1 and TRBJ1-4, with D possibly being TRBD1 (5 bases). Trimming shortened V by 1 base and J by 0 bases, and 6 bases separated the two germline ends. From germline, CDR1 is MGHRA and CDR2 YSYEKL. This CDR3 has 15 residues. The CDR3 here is CASSQGQTTNEKLFF. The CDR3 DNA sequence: TGCGCCAGCAGCCAAGGACAGACAACTAATGAAAAACTGTTTTTT.

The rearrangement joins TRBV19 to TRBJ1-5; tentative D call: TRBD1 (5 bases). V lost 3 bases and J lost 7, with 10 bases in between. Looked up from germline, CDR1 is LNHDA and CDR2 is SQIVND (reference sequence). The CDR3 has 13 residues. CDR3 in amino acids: CASSMGGEQPQHF. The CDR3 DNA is TGTGCCAGTAGTATGGGAGGGGAGCAGCCCCAGCATTTT.

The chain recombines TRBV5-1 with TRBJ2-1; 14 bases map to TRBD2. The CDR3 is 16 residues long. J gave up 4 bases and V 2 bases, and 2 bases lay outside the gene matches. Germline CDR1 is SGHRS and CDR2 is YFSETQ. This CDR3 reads CASSFGLAGGYNEQFF. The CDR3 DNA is TGCGCCAGCAGCTTCGGACTAGCGGGGGGATACAATGAGCAGTTCTTC.

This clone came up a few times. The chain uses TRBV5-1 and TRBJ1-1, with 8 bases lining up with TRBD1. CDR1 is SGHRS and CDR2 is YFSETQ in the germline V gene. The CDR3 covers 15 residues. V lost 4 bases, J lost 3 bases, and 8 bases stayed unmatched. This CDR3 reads CASSRGQARDTEAFF. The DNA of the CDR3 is TGCGCCAGCAGCAGGGGACAGGCGAGGGACACTGAAGCTTTCTTT.

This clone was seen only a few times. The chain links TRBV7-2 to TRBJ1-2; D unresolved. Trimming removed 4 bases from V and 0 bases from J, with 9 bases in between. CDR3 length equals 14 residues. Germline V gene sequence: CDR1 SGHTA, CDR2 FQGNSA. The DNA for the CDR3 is TGTGCCAGCAGCTCGGACGGGGCTAACTATGGCTACACCTTC. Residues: CASSSDGANYGYTF.

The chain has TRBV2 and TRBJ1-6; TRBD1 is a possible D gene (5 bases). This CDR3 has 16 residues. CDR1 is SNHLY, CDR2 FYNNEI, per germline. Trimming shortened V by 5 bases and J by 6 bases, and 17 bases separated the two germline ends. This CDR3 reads CASSSTLQGTNSPLHF. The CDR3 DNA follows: TGTGCCAGCAGTTCTACACTTCAGGGTACTAATTCACCCCTCCACTTT.

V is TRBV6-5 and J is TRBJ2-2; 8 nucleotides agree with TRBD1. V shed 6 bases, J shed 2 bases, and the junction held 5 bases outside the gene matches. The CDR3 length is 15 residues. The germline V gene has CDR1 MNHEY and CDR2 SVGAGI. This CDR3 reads CASSRGQGNTGELFF. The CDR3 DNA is TGTGCCAGCAGCCGAGGACAGGGAAACACCGGGGAGCTGTTTTTT.

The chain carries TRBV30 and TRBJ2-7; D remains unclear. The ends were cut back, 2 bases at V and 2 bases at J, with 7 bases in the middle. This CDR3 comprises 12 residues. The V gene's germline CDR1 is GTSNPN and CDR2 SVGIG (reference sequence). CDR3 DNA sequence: TGTGCCTGGAGTTACTCAACCTACGAGCAGTACTTC. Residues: CAWSYSTYEQYF.

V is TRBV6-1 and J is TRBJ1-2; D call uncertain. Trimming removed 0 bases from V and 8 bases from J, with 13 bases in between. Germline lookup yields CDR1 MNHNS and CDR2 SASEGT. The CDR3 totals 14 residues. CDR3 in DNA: TGTGCCAGCAGTGAAGCGAGGGCGGGAGGAGGCTACACCTTC. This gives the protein CASSEARAGGGYTF.

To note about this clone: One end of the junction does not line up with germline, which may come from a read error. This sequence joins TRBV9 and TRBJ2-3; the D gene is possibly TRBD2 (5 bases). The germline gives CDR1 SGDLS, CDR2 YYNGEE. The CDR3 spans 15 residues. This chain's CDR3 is CASSVELIRRSTQYF. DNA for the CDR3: TGTGCCAGCAGTGTAGAATTGATAAGGAGGAGTACGCAGTATTTT. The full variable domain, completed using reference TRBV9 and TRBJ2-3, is DSGVTQTPKHLITATGQRVTLRCSPRSGDLSVYWYQQSLDQGLQFLIQYYNGEERAKGNILERFSAQQFPDLHSELNLSSLELGDSALYFCASSVELIRRSTQYFGPGTRLTVL.

The CDR3 DNA sequence: TGTGCCAGCAGGTACAGTGGGGGGAATGAGCAGTTCTTC. Its translation: CASRYSGGNEQFF. The V and J genes are TRBV7-9 and TRBJ2-1, with D maybe TRBD2 (6 bases). Germline CDR1 and CDR2: SEHNR and FQNEAQ (reference sequence). This CDR3 comprises 13 residues. The V end was cut by 6 bases, the J end by 7 bases, with 13 bases between.

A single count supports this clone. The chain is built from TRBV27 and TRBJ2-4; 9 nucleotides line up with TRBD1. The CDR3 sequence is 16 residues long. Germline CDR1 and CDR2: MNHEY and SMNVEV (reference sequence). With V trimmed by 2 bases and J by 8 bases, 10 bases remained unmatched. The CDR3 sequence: CASSLKWGQGLDIQYF. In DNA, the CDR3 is TGTGCCAGCAGTTTAAAATGGGGACAGGGTTTGGACATTCAGTACTTC.

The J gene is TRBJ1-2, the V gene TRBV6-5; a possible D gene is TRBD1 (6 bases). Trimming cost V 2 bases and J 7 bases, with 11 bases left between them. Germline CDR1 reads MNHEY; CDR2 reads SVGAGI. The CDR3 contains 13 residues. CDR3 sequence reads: CASSYRGGVGYTF. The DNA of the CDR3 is TGTGCCAGCAGTTACCGGGGGGGCGTTGGCTACACCTTC.

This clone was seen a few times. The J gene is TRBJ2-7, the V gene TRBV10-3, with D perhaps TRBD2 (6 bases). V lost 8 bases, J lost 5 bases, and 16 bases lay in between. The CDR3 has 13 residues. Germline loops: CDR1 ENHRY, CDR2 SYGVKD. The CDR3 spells CAILGGNDNEQYF. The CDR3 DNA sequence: TGTGCCATCCTGGGCGGGAACGACAACGAGCAGTACTTC.

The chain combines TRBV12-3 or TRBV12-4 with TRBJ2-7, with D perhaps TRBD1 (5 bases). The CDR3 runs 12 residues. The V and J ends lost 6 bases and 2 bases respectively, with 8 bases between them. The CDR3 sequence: CASRGPAYEQYF. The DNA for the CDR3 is TGTGCCAGCAGGGGGCCCGCCTACGAGCAGTACTTC.

The CDR3 DNA reads as TGTGCCAGTAACCAAGACAGGGACACTGAAGCTTTCTTT. This encodes CASNQDRDTEAFF. The V gene is TRBV19, the J gene TRBJ1-1; the match to TRBD1 covers 7 bases. Trimming cost V 7 bases and J 3 bases; bases outside gene matches: 5. Germline V CDR1 and CDR2: LNHDA, SQIVND (reference sequence). The CDR3 is 13 amino acids.

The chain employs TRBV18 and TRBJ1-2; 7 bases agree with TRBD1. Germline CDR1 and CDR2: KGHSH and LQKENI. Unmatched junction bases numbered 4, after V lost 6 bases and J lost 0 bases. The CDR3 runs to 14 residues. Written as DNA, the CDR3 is TGTGCCAGCTCTAAGGGGGCAGCTAACTATGGCTACACCTTC. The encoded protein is CASSKGAANYGYTF. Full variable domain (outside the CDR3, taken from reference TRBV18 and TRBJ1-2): NAGVMQNPRHLVRRRGQEARLRCSPMKGHSHVYWYRQLPEEGLKFMVYLQKENIIDESGMPKERFSAEFPKEGPSILRIQQVVRGDSAAYFCASSKGAANYGYTFGSGTRLTVV.